The 8 T cell receptor beta chains presented below share a single source sample, sequenced in a study of CD8+ T cells in alopecia areata. CD4, CD8alpha, NKG2D, NKG2ACE and other markers guided sorting of pooled cutaneous lymph node cells. RNA was isolated and reverse transcribed to cDNA, the sequencing template. This table comes from immunoSEQ multiplex PCR, and its TCRdb copy is limited to in-frame clones, with some not included. The sample counts around 300,000 clones, none seen once; the ten largest own more than 0.95%. Sample: CD4+ T cells sorted from a lymph node. The source is a C3H/HeJ mouse with alopecia areata. The strain bears MHC haplotype H2-k.

Notes on this clone: A much larger clone differs by one base, so this may be a read error. Gene names are the mouse ones. The CDR3 end lies 4 residues beyond the end of the read and is filled in from the germline J gene. This specimen includes other DNA sequences encoding the same CDR3. The V call is TRBV13-3, the J call TRBJ1-2; TRBD1 might be the D (6 bases). CDR1 is NNHDY, CDR2 SYVADS, per germline. The CDR3 is 13 amino acids. Partial CDR3 DNA: TGTGCCAGCAGTGACAGGGGTGGTTCC. Encoded protein: CASSDRGGS. The CDR3 as a whole reads CASSDRGGSDYTF.

This clone was seen a handful of times. Germline and genes here are mouse. The CDR3 is cut off 4 residues early in the read; its end comes from the germline J gene. The chain employs TRBV13-2 and TRBJ2-5; no clear D gene. Germline V lookup: CDR1 NNHNN, CDR2 SYGAGS (reference sequence). This CDR3 has 12 amino acids. Trimming left V 3 bases short and J 2 bases short, with 4 bases between. The CDR3 sequence is CASGASQDTQYF. The CDR3 DNA, read in part, is TGTGCCAGCGGTGCCAGCCAAGAC.

This clone was seen a few times. These gene names are mouse names. The CDR3 extends 3 residues past the end of the read, so its final part is completed from the germline J gene. V usage is TRBV5 and J usage is TRBJ1-6, with 8 positions matching TRBD1. TRBJ1-6 is an ORF, with its function uncertain. CDR3 length: 15 residues. In germline, CDR1 is LGHNA, CDR2 YNLKQL (reference sequence). V dropped 3 bases and J dropped 5; count of bases not matched to a gene: 3. The part of the CDR3 DNA that was read is TGTGCCAGCAGCCACGGGACAGGCAATAATTCGCCC. Residues: CASSHGTGNNSP. The entire CDR3 sequence reads CASSHGTGNNSPLYF.

As concerns this clone: These gene names are mouse names. The sequence runs out 4 residues before the end of the CDR3; the remainder is reconstructed from the germline J gene. The rearrangement links TRBV1 to TRBJ2-5, with TRBD1 as a possible D gene (5 bases). Trimming took off 3 bases at V and 0 bases at J, with 7 bases between the two ends. Germline lookup yields CDR1 NSQYPW and CDR2 LRSPGD (reference sequence). This CDR3 contains 14 residues. The sequenced CDR3 bases are TGCACCTGCAGTGCCTGGACAAACCAAGAC. It yields the protein CTCSAWTNQD. The full-length CDR3 reads as CTCSAWTNQDTQYF.

This clone was detected a few times. Gene names and germline match the mouse. The read falls 4 residues short of the CDR3 end, and the missing part is taken from the germline J gene. The chain has TRBV5 and TRBJ2-5; TRBD2 aligns across 11 bases. CDR3 length: 15 residues. CDR1 and CDR2 (germline): LGHNA, YNLKQL (reference sequence). The CDR3 is CASSQNWGGEDTQYF. CDR3 bases read: TGTGCCAGCAGCCAAAACTGGGGGGGCGAAGAC.

This clone was seen a handful of times. The genes are named according to mouse. The read terminates 4 residues ahead of where the CDR3 ends, so the germline J gene completes it. The J gene is TRBJ1-1, the V gene TRBV5; unclear D gene. The V gene lost 1 base and the J gene lost 0 bases, with 6 bases spanning the gap. This CDR3 is built from 14 residues. Germline assignment: CDR1 LGHNA and CDR2 YNLKQL (reference sequence). The CDR3 spells CASSQGTPNTEVFF. CDR3 DNA (partial): TGTGCCAGCAGCCAAGGGACTCCAAACACA.

This clone was seen a handful of times. Gene names refer to mouse genes. The DNA ends 4 residues before the CDR3 does, and the rest of the CDR3 is filled in from the germline J gene. The chain combines TRBV5 with TRBJ2-5; 7 nucleotides agree with TRBD1. CDR1 and CDR2 from the germline V gene are LGHNA and YNLKQL (reference sequence). With V trimmed by 4 bases and J by 3 bases, 4 bases remained unmatched. The CDR3 is 14 residues long. CDR3 DNA, as far as it was read: TGTGCCAGCAGCCCGGGACAGCAACAAGAC. Translating it yields CASSPGQQQD. The CDR3 reads in full as CASSPGQQQDTQYF.

This clone appeared a few times. Gene labels here are mouse ones. The CDR3 spells CASSEWGNTGQLYF. The CDR3 DNA, read in part, is TGTGCCAGCAGTGAGTGGGGAAACACCGGG. The rearrangement joins TRBV13-3 to TRBJ2-2, with D possibly matching TRBD2 (5 bases). The CDR3 is cut off 4 residues early in the read; its end comes from the germline J gene. Deletions cut 2 bases from V and 1 base from J, with 6 bases between. This CDR3 has 14 residues. Germline V lookup: CDR1 NNHDY, CDR2 SYVADS.